These 21 T cell receptor beta chains share one sample of origin, sequenced in a study of blood T cell repertoires in COVID-19. Clones were read by immunoSEQ multiplex PCR, and TCRdb kept only the in-frame ones, dropping some. The table shows around 240,000 clones, with roughly four fifths occurring only once. The specimen was peripheral blood. Receptors originate from a woman aged 45-60 years with acute or convalescent COVID-19.

The chain links TRBV3-1 (or the pseudogene TRBV3-2) to TRBJ2-7; TRBD2 might be the D (6 bases). V lost 4 bases and J 0 bases, leaving 13 bases between the germline ends. This CDR3 has 15 amino acids. Germline V lookup: CDR1 LGHDT, CDR2 YNNKEL (reference sequence). CDR3 in amino acids: CASSRRGDSSYEQYF. CDR3 coding DNA: TGTGCCAGCAGCCGACGAGGGGACTCCTCCTACGAGCAGTACTTC.

The V call is TRBV2, the J call TRBJ1-2; D remains unclear. The CDR3 totals 10 residues. V was pared by 8 bases and J by 7 bases, with 8 bases between. Per germline, CDR1 SNHLY and CDR2 FYNNEI. The CDR3 here is CASRGIGYTF. The CDR3 DNA is TGTGCCAGCCGGGGAATTGGCTACACCTTC.

V and J are TRBV5-1 and TRBJ2-1; TRBD2 matches 7 bases. CDR1 SGHRS and CDR2 YFSETQ come from the germline V gene. This CDR3 contains 15 residues. V shed 0 bases and J 8 bases; nucleotides not matched to a gene: 8. CDR3 sequence (DNA): TGCGCCAGCAGCTTGGACTCTAAGCGGGGCGATGAGCAGTTCTTC. Translated: CASSLDSKRGDEQFF.

This clone was seen a handful of times. The chain uses TRBV6-2 or TRBV6-3 and TRBJ2-2; TRBD2 matches 8 bases. The V gene's germline CDR1 is MNHEY and CDR2 SVGEGT. V dropped 3 bases and J dropped 5; count of bases not matched to a gene: 5. There are 15 residues in the CDR3. CDR3 bases: TGTGCCAGCAGTTATGCGGGAGGAGCTACCGGGGAGCTGTTTTTT. Protein sequence: CASSYAGGATGELFF.

This chain links TRBV28 with TRBJ1-1; D possibly corresponds to TRBD1 (6 bases). The CDR3 covers 14 residues. V dropped 4 bases and J dropped 7 bases, with 16 bases sitting between them. Germline lookup yields CDR1 MDHEN and CDR2 SYDVKM. CDR3 sequence reads: CASSSPVGASEAFF. The CDR3, as DNA: TGTGCCAGCAGTTCCCCGGTGGGGGCTAGTGAAGCTTTCTTT. The full variable domain, with the rest looked up from reference TRBV28 and TRBJ1-1, is DVKVTQSSRYLVKRTGEKVFLECVQDMDHENMFWYRQDPGLGLRLIYFSYDVKMKEKGDIPEGYSVSREKKERFSLILESASTNQTSMYLCASSSPVGASEAFFGQGTRLTVV.

The CDR3 loop is CASSRDRAGETQYF. DNA of the CDR3: TGTGCCAGCAGCCGTGATAGAGCAGGAGAGACCCAGTACTTC. V usage is TRBV11-2 and J usage is TRBJ2-5; no reliable D call. Germline V CDR1 and CDR2: SGHAT, FQNNGV. This CDR3 has 14 residues. Trimming left V 5 bases short and J 4 bases short, with 14 bases between.

The gene calls are TRBV12-1 and TRBJ2-7; TRBD1 reflects the table's D call only, with no check against the DNA. TRBV12-1 is assigned pseudogene status. This CDR3 contains 15 residues. The CDR3 bases are TGTGCCAGCAGCTTTGCGCGAGACAGGGACTACGAGCAGTACTTC. Encoded protein: CASSFARDRDYEQYF.

This chain connects TRBV5-1 to TRBJ1-4, with no clear D. The CDR3 runs to 14 residues. Per germline, CDR1 SGHRS and CDR2 YFSETQ. The V end was cut by 4 bases, the J end by 2 bases, with 9 bases between. CDR3 sequence (DNA): TGCGCCAGCAGCGAGGGTCTCACTAATGAAAAACTGTTTTTT. Translation gives CASSEGLTNEKLFF.

The rearrangement links TRBV5-1 to TRBJ2-3, with 16 bases identical to TRBD2. Germline trimming cut 4 bases from V and 4 bases from J; bases unmatched to any gene: 12. Germline V lookup: CDR1 SGHRS, CDR2 YFSETQ. CDR3 length equals 19 residues. The CDR3 coding sequence is TGCGCCAGCAGCAGGGGACTAGCGGGGGGGCCGGGACTGGCAGATACGCAGTATTTT. Translated: CASSRGLAGGPGLADTQYF.

The chain joins TRBV18 to TRBJ2-1, with D tentatively TRBD2 (5 bases). V dropped 3 bases and J dropped 5 bases, with 11 bases sitting between them. Germline values: CDR1 KGHSH, CDR2 LQKENI. This CDR3 has 14 amino acids. CDR3 nucleotides: TGTGCCAGCTCACCTTCCCCGGGGAACAATGAGCAGTTCTTC. Its translation: CASSPSPGNNEQFF.

Of note for this clone: The junction does not match germline at one end; this may be a read error. V is TRBV2 and J is TRBJ1-2; 7 bases line up with TRBD1. The CDR3 spans 12 residues. CDR1 and CDR2 (germline): SNHLY, FYNNEI. The DNA for the CDR3 is TGTGCCAGCGGGCCACGCGACAGGGCTCGAGCCTTC. It codes for CASGPRDRARAF.

V usage is TRBV3-1 (or the pseudogene TRBV3-2) and J usage is TRBJ1-2, with a possible D match to TRBD1 (5 bases). V was shortened by 4 bases and J by 2 bases, with 14 bases between the two germline ends. The CDR3 covers 15 residues. Germline V gene sequence: CDR1 LGHDT, CDR2 YNNKEL (reference sequence). CDR3 coding DNA: TGTGCCAGCAGCCCGGAGACAGCGTCAAACTATGGCTACACCTTC. Translated: CASSPETASNYGYTF.

The genes are TRBV19 and TRBJ1-2; tentative D call: TRBD1 (5 bases). Germline-derived CDR1 and CDR2 are LNHDA and SQIVND (reference sequence). With 6 bases removed from V and 2 bases from J, the gap between germline ends came to 10 bases. The CDR3 totals 13 residues. CDR3 loop: CASSFRANYGYTF. As DNA, the CDR3 is TGTGCCAGTAGCTTCAGGGCCAACTATGGCTACACCTTC.

J is TRBJ2-2 and V is TRBV7-9; D gene ambiguous. This CDR3 has 13 amino acids. V lost 1 base, J lost 6 bases, and 6 bases lay in between. Germline lookup yields CDR1 SEHNR and CDR2 FQNEAQ (reference sequence). The CDR3 DNA follows: TGTGCCAGCAGCTTAGACGGTCCCGGGGAGCTGTTTTTT. It yields the protein CASSLDGPGELFF.

The rearrangement joins TRBV5-1 to TRBJ1-3; no definite D call. CDR3 size: 14 residues. The germline V gene has CDR1 SGHRS and CDR2 YFSETQ. Trimming cost V 4 bases and J 2 bases, with 10 bases left between them. Here the CDR3 DNA reads TGCGCCAGCAGCACTGGAGGAACTGGAAACACCATATATTTT. Translating it yields CASSTGGTGNTIYF.

This clone was observed a few times. The V gene is TRBV7-8, the J gene TRBJ2-1, with TRBD2 identical over 7 bases. CDR1 is SGHVS, CDR2 FQNEAQ, per germline. V dropped 5 bases and J dropped 7; count of bases not matched to a gene: 11. CDR3 size: 15 residues. The CDR3 DNA follows: TGTGCCAGCAGCACCGGAAGGACTAGGGTAAATGAGCAGTTCTTC. Residues: CASSTGRTRVNEQFF.

The chain joins TRBV7-9 to TRBJ1-2; the D is unclear. The CDR3 is 12 amino acids. V gave up 3 bases and J gave up 5 bases, with 7 bases separating them. Germline V gene lookup returns CDR1 SEHNR and CDR2 FQNEAQ (reference sequence). The CDR3 DNA sequence: TGTGCCAGCAGCTTCGAGTCTTATGGCTACACCTTC. Amino acids: CASSFESYGYTF.

This chain links TRBV11-3 with TRBJ2-5; TRBD1 matches at 7 bases. CDR3 length: 14 amino acids. J lost 5 bases, V lost 2 bases, and 5 bases had no gene match. In germline, CDR1 is SGHNT, CDR2 YENEEA. The CDR3 DNA follows: TGTGCCAGCAGCTTAAGGGCAGGGGGTGAGACCCAGTACTTC. It encodes CASSLRAGGETQYF.

The V call is TRBV7-2, the J call TRBJ1-4; tentative D call: TRBD1 (6 bases). The CDR3 consists of 13 residues. Trimming removed 7 bases from V and 6 bases from J, with 12 bases in between. The germline CDR1 and CDR2 sequences are SGHTA and FQGNSA. The CDR3 region is CASTQGPDEKLFF. The CDR3, as DNA: TGTGCCAGCACCCAGGGGCCCGATGAAAAACTGTTTTTT.

The rearrangement joins TRBV7-7 to TRBJ2-1; possible D gene TRBD2, 6 bases. Germline V gene data show CDR1 as SSHAT and CDR2 as FNYEAQ (reference sequence). CDR3 length: 16 amino acids. Deletions cut 4 bases from V and 1 base from J, with 14 bases between. CDR3 DNA sequence: TGTGCCAGCAGCTACACTAGCTTAAAGTCCTACAATGAGCAGTTCTTC. Translating gives CASSYTSLKSYNEQFF.

J is TRBJ2-7 and V is TRBV5-4, with 8 bases that match TRBD1. The CDR3 covers 15 residues. Per the germline V gene, CDR1 is SGHNT and CDR2 is YYREEE (reference sequence). With V trimmed by 5 bases and J by 2 bases, 9 bases remained unmatched. CDR3 loop: CASRHQTGVAYEQYF. The CDR3 region has the DNA TGTGCCAGCAGACACCAGACAGGGGTGGCCTACGAGCAGTACTTC.